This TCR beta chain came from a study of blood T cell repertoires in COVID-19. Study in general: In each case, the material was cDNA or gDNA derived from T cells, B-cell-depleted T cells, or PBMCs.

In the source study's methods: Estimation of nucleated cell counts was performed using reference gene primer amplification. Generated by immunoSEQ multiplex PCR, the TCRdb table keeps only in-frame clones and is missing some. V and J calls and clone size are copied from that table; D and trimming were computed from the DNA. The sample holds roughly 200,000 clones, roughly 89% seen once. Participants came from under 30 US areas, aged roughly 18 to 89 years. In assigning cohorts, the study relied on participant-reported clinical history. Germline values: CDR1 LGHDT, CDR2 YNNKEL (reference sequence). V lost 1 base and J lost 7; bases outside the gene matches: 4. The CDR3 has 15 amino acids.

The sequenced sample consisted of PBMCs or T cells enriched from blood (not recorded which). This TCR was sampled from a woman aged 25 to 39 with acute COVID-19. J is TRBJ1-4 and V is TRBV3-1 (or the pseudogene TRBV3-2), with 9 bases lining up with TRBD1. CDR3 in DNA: TGTGCCAGCAGCCAAGGGACAGGGGATGGTGAAAAACTGTTTTTT. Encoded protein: CASSQGTGDGEKLFF.